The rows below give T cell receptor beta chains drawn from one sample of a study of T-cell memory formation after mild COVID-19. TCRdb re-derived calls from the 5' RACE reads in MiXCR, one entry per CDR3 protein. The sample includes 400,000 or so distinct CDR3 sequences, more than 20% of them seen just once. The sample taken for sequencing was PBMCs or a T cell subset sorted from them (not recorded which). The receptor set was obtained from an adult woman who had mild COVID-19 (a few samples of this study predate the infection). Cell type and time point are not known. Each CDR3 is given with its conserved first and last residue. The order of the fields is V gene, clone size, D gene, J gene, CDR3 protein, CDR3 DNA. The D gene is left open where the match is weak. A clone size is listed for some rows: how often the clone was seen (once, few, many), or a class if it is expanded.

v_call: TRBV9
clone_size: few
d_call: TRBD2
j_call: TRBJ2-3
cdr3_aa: CASSGSGGGTQYF
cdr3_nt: TGTGCCAGCAGCGGTAGCGGGGGGGGTACGCAGTATTTT

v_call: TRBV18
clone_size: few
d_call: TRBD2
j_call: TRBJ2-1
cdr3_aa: CASSPRGVAGPAGAYNEQFF
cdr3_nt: TGTGCCAGCTCACCACGCGGGGTAGCGGGACCAGCAGGAGCCTACAATGAGCAGTTCTTC

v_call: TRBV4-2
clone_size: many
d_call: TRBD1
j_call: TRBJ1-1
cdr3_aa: CASSQGQGASEAFF
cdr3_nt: TGTGCCAGCAGCCAGGGACAGGGGGCGTCGGAAGCTTTCTTT

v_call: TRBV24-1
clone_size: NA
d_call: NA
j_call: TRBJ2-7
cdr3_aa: CATSEGGGQPSYEQYF
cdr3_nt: TGTGCCACCAGTGAAGGCGGGGGACAGCCCTCCTACGAGCAGTACTTC

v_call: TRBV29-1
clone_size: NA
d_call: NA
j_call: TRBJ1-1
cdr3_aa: CSVARSRDTEAFF
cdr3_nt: TGCAGCGTCGCGAGGAGTAGGGACACTGAAGCTTTCTTT

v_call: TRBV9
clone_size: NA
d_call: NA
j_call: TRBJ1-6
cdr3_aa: CASSVGGAGSSPLHF
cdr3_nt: TGTGCCAGCAGCGTCGGAGGGGCAGGGAGCTCACCCCTCCACTTT

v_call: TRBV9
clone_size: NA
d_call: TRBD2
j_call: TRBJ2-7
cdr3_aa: CASSVASGSYEQYF
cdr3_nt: TGTGCCAGCAGCGTGGCTAGCGGGAGTTACGAGCAGTACTTC

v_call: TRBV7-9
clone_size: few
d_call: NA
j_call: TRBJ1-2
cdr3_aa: CASSPNYRINGYTF
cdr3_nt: TGTGCCAGCAGCCCCAATTATCGGATAAATGGCTACACCTTC

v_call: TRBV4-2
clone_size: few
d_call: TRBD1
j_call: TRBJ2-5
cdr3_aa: CASSAGTGLQETQYF
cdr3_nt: TGTGCCAGCAGCGCCGGGACAGGCCTCCAAGAGACCCAGTACTTC

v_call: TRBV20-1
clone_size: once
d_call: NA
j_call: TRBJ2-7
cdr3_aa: CSADRNYEQYF
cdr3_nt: TGCAGTGCCGACAGGAACTACGAGCAGTACTTC

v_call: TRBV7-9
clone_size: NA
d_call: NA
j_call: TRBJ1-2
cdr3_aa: CASSLTAGNYGYTF
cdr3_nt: TGTGCCAGCAGCTTAACGGCAGGGAACTATGGCTACACCTTC

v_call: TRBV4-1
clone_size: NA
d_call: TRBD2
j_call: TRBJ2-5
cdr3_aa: CASSRSSGGSQETQYF
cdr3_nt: TGCGCCAGCAGCCGTTCTAGCGGGGGATCGCAAGAGACCCAGTACTTC

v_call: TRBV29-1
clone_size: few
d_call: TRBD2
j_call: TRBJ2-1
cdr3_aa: CSVKGGTSVRNEQFF
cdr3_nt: TGCAGCGTAAAAGGGGGGACTAGCGTGCGCAATGAGCAGTTCTTC

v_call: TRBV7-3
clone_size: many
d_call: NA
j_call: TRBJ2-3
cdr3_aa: CASRGSADTQYF
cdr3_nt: TGTGCCAGCAGGGGGAGCGCAGATACGCAGTATTTT

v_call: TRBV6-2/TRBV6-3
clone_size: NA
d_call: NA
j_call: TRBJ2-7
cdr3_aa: CASSLQPGGPYEQYF
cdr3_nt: TGTGCCAGCAGTCTTCAGCCTGGTGGTCCCTACGAGCAGTACTTC

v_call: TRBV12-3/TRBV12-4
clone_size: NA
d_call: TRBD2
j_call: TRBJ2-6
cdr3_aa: CASRLAGGFSGANVLTF
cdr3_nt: TGTGCCAGCAGGCTAGCGGGAGGGTTCTCTGGGGCCAACGTCCTGACTTTC

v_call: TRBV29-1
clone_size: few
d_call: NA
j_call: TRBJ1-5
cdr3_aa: CSGTWRNQPQHF
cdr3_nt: TGCAGCGGGACGTGGCGCAATCAGCCCCAGCATTTT

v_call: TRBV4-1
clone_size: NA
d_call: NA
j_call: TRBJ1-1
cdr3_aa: CASSQVALVRGTEAFF
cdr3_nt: TGCGCCAGCAGCCAAGTTGCGCTTGTGAGGGGCACTGAAGCTTTCTTT

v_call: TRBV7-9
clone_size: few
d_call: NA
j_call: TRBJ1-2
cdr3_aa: CASSLELGFSSGYTF
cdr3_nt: TGTGCCAGCAGCCTCGAACTGGGGTTCTCTAGCGGCTACACCTTC

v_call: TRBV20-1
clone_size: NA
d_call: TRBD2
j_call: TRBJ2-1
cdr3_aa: CSARAGGSYNEQFF
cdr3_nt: TGCAGTGCTAGGGCCGGGGGGTCCTACAATGAGCAGTTCTTC

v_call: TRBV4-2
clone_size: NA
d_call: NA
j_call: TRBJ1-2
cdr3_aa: CASSQVSGQNYGYTF
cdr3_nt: TGTGCCAGCAGCCAAGTTTCGGGACAAAACTATGGCTACACCTTC

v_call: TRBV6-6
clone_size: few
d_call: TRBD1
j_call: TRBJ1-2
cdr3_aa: CASSYSLDRRGGYTF
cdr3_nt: TGTGCCAGCAGTTACTCCCTGGACAGGAGGGGTGGCTACACCTTC

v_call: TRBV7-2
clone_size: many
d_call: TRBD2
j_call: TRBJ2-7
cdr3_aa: CASSLVGGRVQYF
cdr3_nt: TGTGCCAGCAGCTTAGTTGGCGGGAGGGTACAGTACTTC

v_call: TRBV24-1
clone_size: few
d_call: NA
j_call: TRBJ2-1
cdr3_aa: CATSSTELSYNEQFF
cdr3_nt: TGTGCCACCAGTTCGACAGAACTCTCCTACAATGAGCAGTTCTTC

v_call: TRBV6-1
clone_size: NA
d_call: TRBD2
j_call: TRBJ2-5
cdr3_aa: CAGQAGDSWETQYF
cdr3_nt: TGTGCCGGTCAAGCGGGGGACTCGTGGGAGACCCAGTACTTC

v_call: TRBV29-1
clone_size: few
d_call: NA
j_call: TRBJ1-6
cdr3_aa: CSANEGEVGSPLHF
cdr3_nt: TGCAGCGCTAACGAGGGGGAGGTCGGCTCACCCCTCCACTTT

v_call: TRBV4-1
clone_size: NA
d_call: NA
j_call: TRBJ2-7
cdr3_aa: CASSQAGPLEQYF
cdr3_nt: TGCGCCAGCAGCCAAGCGGGTCCCCTCGAGCAGTACTTC

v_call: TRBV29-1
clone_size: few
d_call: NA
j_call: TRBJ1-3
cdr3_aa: CSVESVDTIYF
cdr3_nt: TGCAGCGTTGAATCCGTCGACACCATATATTTT

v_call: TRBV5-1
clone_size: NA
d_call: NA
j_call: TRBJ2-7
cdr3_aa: CASSIPGLLQDEQYF
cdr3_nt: TGCGCCAGCAGCATACCGGGACTCCTGCAGGACGAGCAGTACTTC

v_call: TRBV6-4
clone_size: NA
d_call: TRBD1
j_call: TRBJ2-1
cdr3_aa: CASSDGGQGNEQFF
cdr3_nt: TGTGCCAGCAGTGACGGAGGACAGGGCAATGAGCAGTTCTTC

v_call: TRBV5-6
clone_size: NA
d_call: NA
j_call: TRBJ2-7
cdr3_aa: CASSLYGDEQYF
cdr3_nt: TGTGCCAGCAGCTTGTATGGGGACGAGCAGTACTTC

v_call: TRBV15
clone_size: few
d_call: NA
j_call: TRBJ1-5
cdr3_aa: CATSRDQRRAPFYSNQPQHF
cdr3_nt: TGTGCCACCAGCAGAGATCAGAGGCGAGCCCCCTTTTATAGCAATCAGCCCCAGCATTTT

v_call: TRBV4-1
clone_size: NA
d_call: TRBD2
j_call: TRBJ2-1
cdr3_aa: CASSPSVAGAFNEQFF
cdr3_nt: TGCGCCAGCAGCCCCTCAGTAGCGGGGGCTTTCAATGAGCAGTTCTTC

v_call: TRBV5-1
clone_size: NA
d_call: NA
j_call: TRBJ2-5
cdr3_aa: CASSYLTRSWQETQYF
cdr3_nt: TGCGCCAGCAGCTATTTGACTAGATCGTGGCAAGAGACCCAGTACTTC

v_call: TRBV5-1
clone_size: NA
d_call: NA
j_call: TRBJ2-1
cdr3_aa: CASSLGLPRFNEQFF
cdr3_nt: TGCGCCAGCAGCTTGGGGCTACCTAGATTCAATGAGCAGTTCTTC

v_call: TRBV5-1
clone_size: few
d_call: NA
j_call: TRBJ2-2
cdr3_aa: CASSPDSGMAGELFF
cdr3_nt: TGCGCCAGCAGCCCGGACAGCGGGATGGCCGGGGAGCTGTTTTTT

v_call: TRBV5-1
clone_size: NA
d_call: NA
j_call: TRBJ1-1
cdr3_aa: CASSFLQGTEAFF
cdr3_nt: TGCGCCAGCAGCTTCCTACAGGGAACTGAAGCTTTCTTT

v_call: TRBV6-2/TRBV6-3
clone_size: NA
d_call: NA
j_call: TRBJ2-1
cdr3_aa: CASSFSYEQFF
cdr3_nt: TGTGCCAGCAGTTTCTCGTATGAGCAGTTCTTC

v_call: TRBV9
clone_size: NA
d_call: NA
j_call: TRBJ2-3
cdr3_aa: CASSPRDWPTTDTQYF
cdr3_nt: TGTGCCAGCAGCCCCCGGGATTGGCCCACGACAGATACGCAGTATTTT

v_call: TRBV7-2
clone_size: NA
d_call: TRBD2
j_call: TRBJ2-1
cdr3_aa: CASSLATSGTYNEQFF
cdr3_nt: TGTGCCAGCAGCTTAGCGACAAGCGGGACCTACAATGAGCAGTTCTTC